This paragraph covers one TCR beta chain sequence. The antigen is undetermined. The V gene's germline CDR1 is GTSNPN and CDR2 SVGIG (reference sequence). This CDR3 spans 13 amino acids. V lost 5 bases and J 5 bases, leaving 13 bases between the germline ends. TCRdb independently ran MiXCR on the 5' RACE reads; one entry per CDR3 protein. Among roughly 400,000 distinct CDR3 sequences listed, over 15% were seen once. The data stem from a study of T-cell memory formation after mild COVID-19. Overall study context: TCR clusters largely stayed donor specific.

Study results and limitations: SARS-CoV-2 specificity was not confirmed for second-wave clones peaking on day 37.

Material for sequencing was PBMCs or a T cell subset sorted from them (not recorded which). The J gene is TRBJ1-5, the V gene TRBV30; D gene ambiguous. This receptor was obtained from a man aged 18 to 30 who had mild COVID-19 (a few samples of this study predate the infection). Cell type and time point are not known. DNA of the CDR3: TGTGCCTGGTCAAGGGAGGAAGATCAGCCCCAGCATTTT. Translating it yields CAWSREEDQPQHF.